This TCR beta chain was captured in a study of T cell responses to AZD1222 COVID-19 vaccine. Study findings and constraints: Donors were mostly white British, more females; clonal diversity possibly underestimated. Regions 160-218 and 743-854 dominated among vaccine-associated CD4 TCRs spanning spike.

Germline V gene lookup returns CDR1 MNHEY and CDR2 SVGAGI. With 8 bases removed from V and 4 bases from J, the gap between germline ends came to 6 bases. This CDR3 has 11 residues. The assay was immunoSEQ multiplex PCR, and TCRdb's table has in-frame clones only and misses some. Among fewer than 150,000 clones, roughly 90% were seen once, and the ten largest hold 1.6%. This clone occurred once. Its antigen is unknown. This TCR was recovered from an adult who received the AZD1222 COVID-19 vaccine. The sample in question was peripheral blood, obtained 28 days after the second AZD1222 dose. The V and J genes are TRBV6-5 and TRBJ1-3; D not certain. CDR3 sequence reads: CASLLGNTIYF. The DNA for the CDR3 is TGTGCCAGCCTCCTGGGAAACACCATATATTTT.